This record looks at one T cell receptor beta chain sequence and its context. The data originate from a study of cytomegalovirus exposure and HLA in healthy donors. Vbeta (60) and Jbeta (13) primers were used in the PCR. The protocol was immunoSEQ multiplex PCR, while the TCRdb copy is restricted to in-frame clones and leaves out a portion. Of about 180,000 clones in the sample, around 80% were seen once. The sequence came from a woman in her thirties in good health and CMV-seronegative. The sequenced sample consisted of PBMCs.

CDR3 nucleotide sequence: TGTGCCAGCAGCTTAGGTTCTGGCGGCCCTACCAAGCCCCAGCATTTT. Its protein product is CASSLGSGGPTKPQHF. The V and J genes are TRBV7-8 and TRBJ1-5; D is undetermined. Germline loops: CDR1 SGHVS, CDR2 FQNEAQ. The CDR3 is 16 residues long. V gave up 1 base and J gave up 8 bases, with 18 bases separating them.